One sample yielded the 17 T cell receptor beta chains listed below, sequenced in a study of shared clonotypes between healthy human individuals. The table came from immunoSEQ multiplex PCR; TCRdb's copy has only in-frame clones and leaves some out. The data contain about 2.4 million clones, just over 90% of them singletons. Sequences were obtained from naive CD4+ T cells sorted from blood. Subset meaning: CD45RA+ positively selected. These receptors were obtained from a young man in good health.

This chain links TRBV10-3 with TRBJ1-4; the D is unclear. V dropped 0 bases and J dropped 7 bases, with 15 bases sitting between them. The CDR3 runs 16 residues. CDR1 ENHRY and CDR2 SYGVKD come from the germline V gene. CDR3 DNA sequence: TGTGCCATCAGTGAGTCCGGATTCAAAAAGGGTGAAAAACTGTTTTTT. This translates into CAISESGFKKGEKLFF.

V gene TRBV2 combines with J gene TRBJ1-3, with TRBD1 matching over 7 bases. Per the germline V gene, CDR1 is SNHLY and CDR2 is FYNNEI. This CDR3 is built from 13 residues. With 7 bases clipped from V and 3 bases from J, the junction kept 3 bases outside the gene matches. CDR3 DNA: TGTGCCAGCAAAAACAGGGGTGGAAACACCATATATTTT. Its protein product is CASKNRGGNTIYF.

The chain couples TRBV11-2 to TRBJ2-3, with D tentatively TRBD2 (5 bases). Germline values: CDR1 SGHAT, CDR2 FQNNGV. Trimming pared 5 bases from V and 0 bases from J, leaving 9 bases between. This CDR3 spans 14 amino acids. The CDR3 nucleotides are TGTGCCAGCAGCCTTCTAGCTAGCACAGATACGCAGTATTTT. Translated, it gives CASSLLASTDTQYF.

The chain couples TRBV7-9 to TRBJ2-3, with no clear D. CDR1 SEHNR and CDR2 FQNEAQ come from the germline V gene (reference sequence). This CDR3 has 13 amino acids. V lost 8 bases, J lost 1 base, and 10 bases lay in between. The CDR3 region is CASVLVRTDTQYF. In nucleotides, the CDR3 is TGTGCCAGCGTCCTGGTACGCACAGATACGCAGTATTTT.

The chain joins TRBV7-2 to TRBJ1-2; D may be TRBD1 (6 bases). The CDR3 spans 16 residues. Germline CDR1 and CDR2: SGHTA and FQGNSA. Trimming took off 2 bases at V and 8 bases at J, with 21 bases between the two ends. The CDR3 sequence is CASSLNGQLGLGGYTF. The CDR3 bases are TGTGCCAGCAGCTTAAACGGACAGCTGGGACTAGGAGGCTACACCTTC.

V gene TRBV10-3 combines with J gene TRBJ2-3, with 13 nucleotides matching TRBD2. The V gene's germline CDR1 is ENHRY and CDR2 SYGVKD. The CDR3 has 17 amino acids. The trim removed 5 bases at V and 8 bases at J, leaving 13 bases unmatched. Here the CDR3 reads CAISRTSGSRNASTQYF. The CDR3, as DNA: TGTGCCATCAGTCGGACTAGCGGGAGCCGGAACGCTTCTACGCAGTATTTT.

The rearrangement uses TRBV10-2 and TRBJ2-2, with D possibly called TRBD1 or TRBD2 (5 bases each). Germline assignment: CDR1 WSHSY and CDR2 SAAADI. Deletions cut 7 bases from V and 6 bases from J, with 15 bases between. There are 14 residues in the CDR3. The CDR3 here is CASTRGVGAGELFF. In DNA form, the CDR3 reads TGCGCCAGCACCCGAGGGGTCGGGGCCGGGGAGCTGTTTTTT.

The chain employs TRBV28 and TRBJ2-1; 11 bases are a match to TRBD2. The germline V gene encodes CDR1 MDHEN and CDR2 SYDVKM. This CDR3 is 16 amino acids long. The V segment lost 3 bases and the J segment 2 bases; nucleotides outside the gene matches: 3. CDR3 bases: TGTGCCAGCAGTTTGTTACTAGCGGGAGCCTACAATGAGCAGTTCTTC. It translates to CASSLLLAGAYNEQFF.

The chain joins TRBV11-2 to TRBJ1-2, with TRBD1 as a possible D gene (6 bases). V was cut by 5 bases and J by 5 bases, with 21 bases left in between. Looked up from germline, CDR1 is SGHAT and CDR2 is FQNNGV. This CDR3 contains 16 residues. The CDR3 coding sequence is TGTGCCAGCAGCCTCAGACAGGAGGGTTCGGGGTATGGCTACACCTTC. Amino acids: CASSLRQEGSGYGYTF.

V and J are TRBV5-1 and TRBJ2-7, with 8 bases aligning to TRBD1. With V trimmed by 3 bases and J by 6 bases, 8 bases remained unmatched. This CDR3 is 14 amino acids long. Germline lookup yields CDR1 SGHRS and CDR2 YFSETQ. The CDR3 sequence is CASSSGQGSIEQYF. In nucleotides, the CDR3 is TGCGCCAGCAGCTCCGGACAGGGATCTATCGAGCAGTACTTC.

This clone occurred once. The gene calls are TRBV5-6 and TRBJ1-2; tentative D call: TRBD1 (5 bases). The CDR3 is 15 residues long. Deletions cut 4 bases from V and 4 bases from J, with 17 bases between. Germline CDR1 is SGHDT and CDR2 is YYEEEE. The CDR3 nucleotides are TGTGCCAGCAGCGTTAGGACACGGCTAATCTATGGCTACACCTTC. It translates to CASSVRTRLIYGYTF.

The rearrangement links TRBV11-2 to TRBJ2-1, with D tentatively TRBD1 or TRBD2 (5 bases each). The germline V gene encodes CDR1 SGHAT and CDR2 FQNNGV. V was shortened by 7 bases and J by 7 bases, with 20 bases between the two germline ends. The CDR3 covers 15 residues. The CDR3 reads CASNPGPGEQNEQFF. The CDR3 nucleotides are TGTGCCAGCAACCCGGGGCCTGGGGAACAGAATGAGCAGTTCTTC. Full variable domain (outside the CDR3, taken from reference TRBV11-2 and TRBJ2-1): EAGVAQSPRYKIIEKRQSVAFWCNPISGHATLYWYQQILGQGPKLLIQFQNNGVVDDSQLPKDRFSAERLKGVDSTLKIQPAKLEDSAVYLCASNPGPGEQNEQFFGPGTRLTVL.

V gene TRBV7-9 combines with J gene TRBJ1-1, with 7 bases identical to TRBD1. Looked up from germline, CDR1 is SEHNR and CDR2 is FQNEAQ (reference sequence). CDR3 length: 13 residues. J gave up 4 bases and V 5 bases, and 4 bases lay outside the gene matches. CDR3 region: CASSVGGFTEAFF. The CDR3 DNA reads TGTGCCAGCAGCGTAGGGGGCTTCACTGAAGCTTTCTTT.

The chain links TRBV7-2 to TRBJ1-4; the match to TRBD1 covers 12 bases. Germline trimming cut 1 base from V and 8 bases from J; bases unmatched to any gene: 11. The V gene's germline CDR1 is SGHTA and CDR2 FQGNSA. The length of the CDR3 is 18 residues. CDR3 sequence (DNA): TGTGCCAGCAGCTTAGTGGGAGGGACAGGGGGCGCTAGGGAAAAACTGTTTTTT. Protein sequence: CASSLVGGTGGAREKLFF.

The chain is built from TRBV5-1 and TRBJ2-1; 9 nucleotides agree with TRBD2. The CDR3 spans 14 residues. CDR1 is SGHRS, CDR2 YFSETQ, per germline. The V and J ends lost 3 bases and 7 bases, in that order; junction bases with no gene match: 5. This CDR3 is CASSSSSGINEQFF. CDR3 DNA: TGCGCCAGCAGCTCCTCTAGCGGGATTAATGAGCAGTTCTTC.

The rearrangement joins TRBV6-1 to TRBJ1-1, with TRBD1 as a possible D gene (5 bases). V was cut by 7 bases and J by 6 bases, with 15 bases left in between. Germline V gives CDR1 MNHNS, CDR2 SASEGT. The CDR3 consists of 13 residues. Here the CDR3 DNA reads TGTGCCAGCAAGATTCCGGGACCCCCTGAAGCTTTCTTT. Encoded protein: CASKIPGPPEAFF.

This clone is a singleton in its sample. Distinct nucleotide sequences in the sample also encode this CDR3. The CDR3 loop reads CASSYSGGGYEQYF. In nucleotides, the CDR3 is TGTGCCAGCAGTTACTCGGGAGGCGGCTACGAGCAGTACTTC. The rearrangement links TRBV6-6 to TRBJ2-7; maybe TRBD2 (6 bases). In germline, CDR1 is MNHNY, CDR2 SVGAGI (reference sequence). Between the trimmed V and J ends, which lost 0 bases and 3 bases, there was a span of 9 bases. This CDR3 has 14 residues.